This TCR beta chain came from a study of blood T cell repertoires in COVID-19. Across the whole study: PBMCs, B-cell-depleted T cells, or T cells were the source of the cDNA or gDNA that made up the material.

The protocol was immunoSEQ multiplex PCR, while the TCRdb copy is restricted to in-frame clones and leaves out a portion. The data show some 96,000 clones, with roughly nine tenths seen just once and less than 2.5% held by the top ten. The V gene end was trimmed by 5 bases and the J gene end by 8 bases; junction bases not matched to a gene: 5. The V gene's germline CDR1 is SGHNT and CDR2 YYREEE (reference sequence). The CDR3 totals 13 residues. The chain couples TRBV5-4 to TRBJ1-2; TRBD1 matches at 11 bases. Sequencing input: peripheral blood. This TCR derives from a man aged 50-60 years with active COVID-19. This CDR3 is CASSQDRGPGYTF. DNA of the CDR3: TGTGCCAGCAGTCAGGACAGGGGGCCGGGCTACACCTTC.